Below are 5 T cell receptor beta chains sequenced from a single sample in a study of T cell repertoires in cytomegalovirus infection. Each CDR3 protein gets one entry after TCRdb re-called the reads with MiXCR. The sample records around 170,000 distinct CDR3 sequences, approximately 17% being singletons. Sequenced sample: CD8+ T cells from PBMCs. The receptors shown here come from a human donor in good health (CMV status not recorded). Some clones in this sample may be carry-over from other donors' samples.

This clonotype was seen a handful of times. The gene calls are TRBV25-1 and TRBJ2-7, with TRBD2 matching over 12 bases. V lost 1 base and J lost 5; bases outside the gene matches: 6. This CDR3 is built from 16 residues. Germline CDR1 reads MGHDK; CDR2 reads SYGVNS. This chain's CDR3 is CASSELLAGGGDEQYF. The CDR3 nucleotides are TGTGCCAGCAGTGAATTACTAGCGGGGGGCGGAGACGAGCAGTACTTC.

V is TRBV20-1 and J is TRBJ2-2; 10 bases match TRBD2. V lost 1 base to trimming and J lost 0 bases; unmatched junction nucleotides: 5. The CDR3 is 17 amino acids. Looked up from germline, CDR1 is DFQATT and CDR2 is SNEGSKA (reference sequence). In DNA form, the CDR3 reads TGCAGTGCTAGAGCCACACTAGCGGGATCGAACACCGGGGAGCTGTTTTTT. Translating gives CSARATLAGSNTGELFF.

This clonotype was recorded a few times. The genes are TRBV6-5 and TRBJ2-7, with D perhaps matching TRBD1 (5 bases). V lost 4 bases and J 2 bases, leaving 15 bases between the germline ends. CDR3 size: 15 residues. Per the germline V gene, CDR1 is MNHEY and CDR2 is SVGAGI. The DNA of the CDR3 is TGTGCCAGCAGTTCGTGGACATCCCCTACCTACGAGCAGTACTTC. It translates to CASSSWTSPTYEQYF.

The V and J genes are TRBV7-8 and TRBJ2-1, with D possibly being TRBD1 (6 bases). In germline, CDR1 is SGHVS, CDR2 FQNEAQ. Trimming stripped 3 bases from V and 4 bases from J, with 16 bases between. The CDR3 length is 16 residues. CDR3 bases: TGTGCCAGCAGCTTGGCGGACAGCCCCCTGTACAATGAGCAGTTCTTC. Protein sequence: CASSLADSPLYNEQFF. The full variable domain, rest sourced from reference TRBV7-8 and TRBJ2-1, is GAGVSQSPRYKVAKRGQDVALRCDPISGHVSLFWYQQALGQGPEFLTYFQNEAQLDKSGLPSDRFFAERPEGSVSTLKIQRTQQEDSAVYLCASSLADSPLYNEQFFGPGTRLTVL.

This clonotype was observed a handful of times. This chain uses TRBV7-8 with TRBJ1-4, with D hard to call. The germline V and J ends were trimmed by 2 bases and 10 bases, with 14 bases remaining between them. Germline assignment: CDR1 SGHVS and CDR2 FQNEAQ. CDR3 length equals 14 residues. The CDR3 DNA reads TGTGCCAGCAGCTTACTGACACGAGTTCCAAAACTGTTTTTT. The encoded protein is CASSLLTRVPKLFF.